A selection of T cell receptor beta chains follows, all from one sample in a study of shared clonotypes between healthy human individuals. Using immunoSEQ multiplex PCR, the repertoire was profiled, and TCRdb retains in-frame clones only, with some absent. The table has over a million clones, roughly 96% seen once. The sample was naive CD4+ T cells sorted from blood. The receptors were gathered from a man younger than 45 in good health. Both conserved end residues are part of each CDR3. D genes are given only for firm matches. Clone size is stated in some rows and not others, as once, few, many or a class when expanded.

TRBV28	-	-	TRBJ2-5	CASREAETQYF	TGTGCCAGCAGGGAGGCGGAGACCCAGTACTTC
TRBV7-9	-	once	TRBJ2-1	CASSLALPSYNEQFF	TGTGCCAGCAGCTTAGCGCTTCCCTCGTACAATGAGCAGTTCTTC
TRBV9	-	-	TRBJ1-5	CASSVGLNQPQHF	TGTGCCAGCAGCGTAGGCCTGAATCAGCCCCAGCATTTT
TRBV5-1	-	-	TRBJ2-3	CASSPGPTADTQYF	TGCGCCAGCAGCCCGGGCCCCACGGCAGATACGCAGTATTTT
TRBV5-4	TRBD1	-	TRBJ2-7	CASRPVGRQGDEQYF	TGTGCCAGCAGACCAGTCGGAAGACAGGGTGATGAGCAGTACTTC
TRBV13	TRBD1	once	TRBJ2-6	CASSLGQGARGANVLTF	TGTGCCAGCAGCCTCGGACAGGGGGCACGTGGGGCCAACGTCCTGACTTTC
TRBV7-9	-	-	TRBJ2-7	CASSLGDTINYEQYF	TGTGCCAGCAGCTTAGGGGACACGATAAACTACGAGCAGTACTTC
TRBV5-1	-	-	TRBJ2-5	CASRQEMKETQYF	TGCGCCAGCAGGCAGGAGATGAAAGAGACCCAGTACTTC
TRBV28	TRBD1	-	TRBJ2-7	CASSLFLGQGRYEQYF	TGTGCCAGCAGTTTATTTTTGGGACAGGGGAGGTACGAGCAGTACTTC
TRBV18	TRBD2	-	TRBJ2-6	CASSLPRGGSGANVLTF	TGTGCCAGCTCACTCCCTCGGGGGGGCTCTGGGGCCAACGTCCTGACTTTC
TRBV6-4	-	-	TRBJ2-7	CASSVAAGLSYEQYF	TGTGCCAGCAGTGTGGCAGCGGGCTTATCCTACGAGCAGTACTTC
TRBV6-1	-	-	TRBJ1-1	CASSEAYKILNTEAFF	TGTGCCAGCAGTGAAGCATATAAAATATTGAACACTGAAGCTTTCTTT
TRBV7-3	-	-	TRBJ2-1	CASSPSRQLVYNEQFF	TGTGCCAGCAGCCCCAGCCGGCAACTCGTTTACAATGAGCAGTTCTTC
TRBV10-2	-	-	TRBJ2-7	CASSVDGHRYDEQYF	TGCGCCAGCAGTGTTGACGGCCACAGGTACGACGAGCAGTACTTC
TRBV4-1	-	-	TRBJ2-7	CASSVSPGVIDEQYF	TGCGCCAGCAGCGTCTCCCCAGGGGTTATCGACGAGCAGTACTTC
TRBV5-1	-	-	TRBJ2-7	CASSSEGFQYF	TGCGCCAGCAGCTCGGAGGGCTTTCAGTACTTC
TRBV28	-	-	TRBJ2-3	CASTLGTYTDTQYF	TGTGCCAGCACCTTAGGGACCTACACAGATACGCAGTATTTT
TRBV5-1	TRBD1	-	TRBJ1-4	CASSVTGGNEKLFF	TGCGCCAGCAGCGTCACAGGGGGGAACGAAAAACTGTTTTTT
TRBV28	TRBD2	-	TRBJ2-2	CASSSLLAGGTGELFF	TGTGCCAGCAGTTCACTCCTAGCGGGAGGGACCGGGGAGCTGTTTTTT
TRBV19	-	-	TRBJ1-5	CASGEDQPQHF	TGTGCCAGTGGGGAGGATCAGCCCCAGCATTTT
TRBV5-1	TRBD1	-	TRBJ2-7	CASSRPGTGAYEQYF	TGCGCCAGCAGCCGTCCCGGGACAGGGGCTTACGAGCAGTACTTC
TRBV9	-	-	TRBJ2-1	CASSVAAADYNEQFF	TGTGCCAGCAGCGTAGCCGCCGCCGACTACAATGAGCAGTTCTTC
TRBV2	-	-	TRBJ2-5	CASSEETQYF	TGTGCCAGCTCTGAAGAGACCCAGTACTTC
TRBV10-3	-	-	TRBJ2-3	CAISVILVADTQYF	TGTGCCATCAGTGTCATCCTAGTCGCAGATACGCAGTATTTT
TRBV2	TRBD2	once	TRBJ2-7	CASRRLAGVDEQYF	TGTGCCAGCAGAAGACTAGCGGGAGTGGACGAGCAGTACTTC
TRBV18	-	-	TRBJ1-4	CASSPTGPSWGNEKLFF	TGTGCCAGCTCACCAACGGGTCCGTCCTGGGGTAATGAAAAACTGTTTTTT
TRBV10-3	-	-	TRBJ2-5	CAIGLAETQYF	TGTGCCATCGGACTCGCGGAGACCCAGTACTTC
TRBV11-3	TRBD2	-	TRBJ2-1	CASSSGLATYNEQFF	TGTGCCAGCAGCTCGGGACTAGCTACCTACAATGAGCAGTTCTTC
TRBV5-1	-	-	TRBJ1-4	CASSRRGGNEKLFF	TGCGCCAGCAGCCGCCGGGGGGGTAATGAAAAACTGTTTTTT
TRBV28	TRBD1	-	TRBJ1-4	CASSDRIREKLFF	TGTGCCAGCTCGGACAGGATACGTGAAAAACTGTTTTTT
TRBV28	-	-	TRBJ1-1	CASSTDFGWNTEAFF	TGTGCCAGCAGTACAGACTTCGGATGGAACACTGAAGCTTTCTTT
TRBV6-6	-	-	TRBJ2-1	CASSYTPGPTEQFF	TGTGCCAGCAGTTATACCCCTGGGCCGACAGAGCAGTTCTTC
TRBV6-4	-	-	TRBJ2-3	CASSDSPLASVGRTDTQYF	TGTGCCAGCAGTGACAGTCCACTAGCCAGCGTGGGGCGCACAGATACGCAGTATTTT
TRBV9	TRBD1	-	TRBJ1-1	CASSGTGPLNTEAFF	TGTGCCAGCTCCGGGACAGGGCCGTTGAACACTGAAGCTTTCTTT
TRBV7-9	TRBD2	-	TRBJ2-7	CASSSRPTSGPTYEQYF	TGTGCCAGCAGCTCAAGACCGACTAGCGGGCCTACCTACGAGCAGTACTTC
TRBV10-2	TRBD1	-	TRBJ2-3	CASSEKRTGTQYF	TGCGCCAGCAGTGAGAAGCGGACAGGAACGCAGTATTTT
TRBV5-1	TRBD1	-	TRBJ2-5	CASSSSTGQETQYF	TGCGCCAGCAGCTCGTCGACAGGGCAAGAGACCCAGTACTTC
TRBV5-1	-	-	TRBJ2-7	CASSLAGYTYEQYF	TGCGCCAGCAGCTTGGCAGGGTATACCTACGAGCAGTACTTC
TRBV19	TRBD2	-	TRBJ2-7	CASSKLAGVYEQYF	TGTGCCAGTAGCAAACTAGCGGGAGTGTACGAGCAGTACTTC
TRBV9	TRBD2	-	TRBJ2-5	CASSPLAGGRQETQYF	TGTGCCAGCAGCCCACTAGCGGGAGGACGACAAGAGACCCAGTACTTC
TRBV5-4	TRBD1	-	TRBJ2-5	CASSLPGTESTQYF	TGTGCCAGCAGCTTGCCTGGGACAGAGAGTACCCAGTACTTC
TRBV28	TRBD1	-	TRBJ1-4	CAIRMTGPEKLFF	TGTGCCATCCGAATGACAGGGCCTGAAAAACTGTTTTTT
TRBV6-6	-	-	TRBJ1-1	CASSLEGNTEAFF	TGTGCCAGCAGTCTCGAGGGGAACACTGAAGCTTTCTTT
TRBV25-1	TRBD2	-	TRBJ2-3	CASIPSGRADTQYF	TGTGCCAGCATCCCTAGCGGGAGAGCAGATACGCAGTATTTT
TRBV27	TRBD1	-	TRBJ2-4	CASSPWLATGDSVIQYF	TGTGCCAGCAGCCCCTGGCTAGCGACAGGGGACTCCGTCATTCAGTACTTC
TRBV19	TRBD1	-	TRBJ1-2	CASTPGQERQASGYTF	TGTGCCAGTACCCCGGGACAGGAACGGCAGGCTAGTGGCTACACCTTC
TRBV2	-	-	TRBJ2-2	CASSEVEQLAGELFF	TGTGCCAGCAGTGAAGTGGAGCAGCTCGCCGGGGAGCTGTTTTTT
TRBV6-6	-	-	TRBJ2-1	CASSYDRISPYNEQFF	TGTGCCAGCAGTTACGATCGGATCAGCCCTTACAATGAGCAGTTCTTC
TRBV11-2	-	-	TRBJ2-5	CASSSRQDRWETQYF	TGTGCCAGCAGCTCTCGACAGGATCGTTGGGAGACCCAGTACTTC
TRBV21-1	-	-	TRBJ2-1	CASSKGESPRRMPTFF	TGTGCCAGCAGCAAAGGGGAAAGCCCAAGACGAATGCCGACGTTCTTC
TRBV5-4	-	-	TRBJ2-5	CASSLDETQYF	TGTGCCAGCAGCTTGGACGAGACCCAGTACTTC